These T cell receptor beta chains were read from a single sample in a study of T cell responses to AZD1222 COVID-19 vaccine. Libraries were prepared by immunoSEQ multiplex PCR; TCRdb keeps only in-frame clonotypes and omits some of them. Found here are about 140,000 clones, just over 90% of them singletons; the top ten hold less than 0.95%. This specimen was peripheral blood, taken on day 0 of MenACWY control vaccination. These TCRs come from an adult in good health. Both conserved end residues are part of each CDR3. Each record gives: V gene, clone size, J gene, D gene, CDR3 protein, CDR3 DNA. D genes are given only for firm matches. Where a row states a size, it is once, few, many or the class of an expanded clone; other rows omit it.

TRBV18	NA	TRBJ2-7	NA	CASSRDTYRYEQYF	TGTGCCAGCTCCCGGGACACCTACAGGTACGAGCAGTACTTC
TRBV28	NA	TRBJ1-6	TRBD1	CASSLAGTAYNSPLHF	TGTGCCAGCAGTCTCGCCGGGACAGCCTATAATTCACCCCTCCACTTT
TRBV20-1	few	TRBJ2-7	TRBD1	CSASAGTGKAEQYF	TGCAGTGCTAGTGCCGGGACAGGGAAGGCCGAGCAGTACTTC
TRBV5-1	once	TRBJ2-7	NA	CASSLYDRDSYEQYF	TGCGCCAGCAGCTTGTATGACCGCGACTCCTACGAGCAGTACTTC
TRBV6-6	NA	TRBJ2-1	NA	CASRLHNRDHEQFF	TGTGCCAGCAGACTCCATAACAGGGACCATGAGCAGTTCTTC
TRBV16	once	TRBJ1-4	TRBD1	CASSQGTGWNEKLFF	TGTGCCAGCAGCCAGGGGACAGGGTGGAATGAAAAACTGTTTTTT
TRBV5-1	NA	TRBJ1-5	NA	CASSLGQFSNQPQHF	TGCGCCAGCAGCTTAGGACAGTTTAGCAATCAGCCCCAGCATTTT
TRBV6-2/TRBV6-3	NA	TRBJ1-1	NA	CASSSIRGLANTEAFF	TGTGCCAGCAGTTCCATCAGGGGCCTCGCGAACACTGAAGCTTTCTTT
TRBV7-9	NA	TRBJ1-1	NA	CASSLETEAFF	TGTGCCAGCAGCTTAGAGACAGAAGCTTTCTTT
TRBV28	NA	TRBJ1-6	NA	CASSVRGGRSPLHF	TGTGCCAGCAGCGTTAGGGGGGGAAGATCACCCCTCCACTTT
TRBV28	once	TRBJ1-6	NA	CASSPTVYNSPLHF	TGTGCCAGCAGTCCCACAGTCTATAATTCACCCCTCCACTTT
TRBV18	NA	TRBJ2-5	NA	CASSPYWLAVETQYF	TGTGCCAGCTCACCATATTGGCTAGCAGTGGAGACCCAGTACTTC
TRBV6-2/TRBV6-3	NA	TRBJ2-7	NA	CASSYSGSEQYF	TGTGCCAGCAGTTACTCGGGTTCCGAGCAGTACTTC
TRBV5-1	NA	TRBJ2-1	NA	CASSSGPDYEQFF	TGCGCCAGCAGTTCTGGACCGGACTATGAGCAGTTCTTC
TRBV5-4	NA	TRBJ1-1	TRBD1	CASSSHRGDTEAFF	TGTGCCAGCAGCTCCCACAGGGGCGACACTGAAGCTTTCTTT
TRBV28	NA	TRBJ1-1	TRBD1	CASSRTGDRAFF	TGTGCCAGCAGCCGGACAGGGGACCGCGCTTTCTTT
TRBV13	NA	TRBJ1-4	NA	CASRRTGTSYEKLFF	TGTGCCAGCAGAAGAACCGGGACAAGTTATGAAAAACTGTTTTTT
TRBV11-1	NA	TRBJ2-5	NA	CASSFMLGETQYF	TGTGCCAGCAGCTTCATGTTGGGAGAGACCCAGTACTTC
TRBV14	NA	TRBJ2-1	NA	CASSQGGAANEQFF	TGTGCCAGCAGCCAAGGGGGCGCAGCCAATGAGCAGTTCTTC
TRBV5-1	NA	TRBJ2-7	NA	CASSLGQGPWRGEQYF	TGCGCCAGCAGCTTGGGTCAGGGGCCGTGGAGAGGTGAGCAGTACTTC
TRBV7-9	NA	TRBJ2-7	NA	CASSLDRFTYEQYF	TGTGCCAGCAGCTTAGACAGGTTTACCTACGAGCAGTACTTC
TRBV14	once	TRBJ1-5	NA	CASSPTGNQPQHF	TGTGCCAGCAGTCCTACAGGGAATCAGCCCCAGCATTTT
TRBV28	few	TRBJ1-2	NA	CASSRDFSPPGYTF	TGTGCCAGCAGCCGGGATTTTTCTCCACCCGGCTACACCTTC
TRBV5-6	NA	TRBJ2-3	NA	CASSLLVTQYF	TGTGCCAGCAGTTTACTAGTTACGCAGTATTTT